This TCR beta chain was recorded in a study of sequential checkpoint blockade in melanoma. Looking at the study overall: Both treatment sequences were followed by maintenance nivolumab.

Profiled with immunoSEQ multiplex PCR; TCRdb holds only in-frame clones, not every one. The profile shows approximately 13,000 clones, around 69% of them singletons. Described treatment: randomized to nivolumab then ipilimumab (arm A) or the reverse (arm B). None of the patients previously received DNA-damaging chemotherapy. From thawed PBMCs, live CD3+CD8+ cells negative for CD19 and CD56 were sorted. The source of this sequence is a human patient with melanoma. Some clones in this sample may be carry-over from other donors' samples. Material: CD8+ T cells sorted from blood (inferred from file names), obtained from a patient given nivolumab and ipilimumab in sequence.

Here the CDR3 reads CASSPGLRGEKLFF. CDR3 nucleotides: TGTGCCAGCTCCCCCGGCCTCAGGGGTGAAAAACTGTTTTTT. The genes are TRBV18 and TRBJ1-4, with a possible D match to TRBD1 (6 bases). Germline V lookup: CDR1 KGHSH, CDR2 LQKENI. V lost 6 bases, J lost 7 bases, and 15 bases lay in between. The CDR3 is 14 amino acids.